The rows below give T cell receptor beta chains drawn from one sample of a study of T cell repertoires in cytomegalovirus infection. From the reads, TCRdb called clonotypes with MiXCR, one entry per CDR3 protein. The profile covers around 250,000 distinct CDR3 sequences, with more than 15% appearing a single time and approximately 51% taken by the ten largest. The sample was CD8+ T cells from PBMCs. The receptors come from a human donor in good health (CMV status not recorded). Some clones in this sample may be carry-over from other donors' samples. The CDR3 runs from the conserved cysteine through the conserved F or W. The order of the fields is D gene, CDR3 length, V gene, J gene, clone size, CDR3 DNA, CDR3 protein. A D gene is named only where the DNA matches it firmly. Part of the rows lack a size; the others show once, few, many or a class for expanded clones.

>TRBD2|15|TRBV7-3|TRBJ2-1|many
TGTGCCAGCAGCTTACAACTAGCGGCCTACAATGAGCAGTTCTTC
CASSLQLAAYNEQFF
>-|15|TRBV6-1|TRBJ2-2|many
TGTGCCAGCAGCGCCGGGACCGCAAACACCGGGGAGCTGTTTTTT
CASSAGTANTGELFF
>TRBD2|16|TRBV7-2|TRBJ2-3|many
TGTGCCAGCAGTCCCACTAGCGGGGGGCCGGCCGATACGCAGTATTTT
CASSPTSGGPADTQYF
>-|15|TRBV27|TRBJ1-1|few
TGTGCCAGCAGTTTAGGCAGCGTTATGAACACTGAAGCTTTCTTT
CASSLGSVMNTEAFF
>TRBD1|14|TRBV4-1|TRBJ1-1|-
TGCGCCAGCAGCCAAGTGGGGGACAGGGATATGGCTTTCTTT
CASSQVGDRDMAFF
>-|13|TRBV7-6|TRBJ2-3|many
TGTGCCAGCAGCTTCGAACTCACAGATACGCAGTATTTT
CASSFELTDTQYF
>TRBD2|14|TRBV11-2|TRBJ2-7|-
TGTGCCAGCAGCCCCGGGAGCGGGGGTTACGAGCAGTACTTC
CASSPGSGGYEQYF
>-|15|TRBV6-5|TRBJ2-7|-
TGTGCCAGCAGTCTGGGACAATCTTTCTCCTACGAGCAGTACTTC
CASSLGQSFSYEQYF
>-|19|TRBV7-9|TRBJ1-5|-
TGTGCCAGCAGCTTAAATTCAGGGGAGCATTTTACGGGCAATCAGCCCCAGCATTTT
CASSLNSGEHFTGNQPQHF
>TRBD1|15|TRBV9|TRBJ2-1|many
TGTGCCAGCAGCGTAGATGGTACAGGGGGCAATGAGCAGTTCTTC
CASSVDGTGGNEQFF
>TRBD1|16|TRBV11-2|TRBJ2-7|-
TGTGCCAGCAGCTTAGTTCGGGACAGCGCAAGCTACGAGCAGTACTTC
CASSLVRDSASYEQYF
>-|17|TRBV27|TRBJ1-1|once
TGTGCCAGCAGTTTAATAGCGCTACCTTCCCCGAACACTGAAGCTTTCTTT
CASSLIALPSPNTEAFF
>-|16|TRBV7-2|TRBJ1-5|many
TGTGCCAGCAGCCCAGGGACTGAGTATGGCAATCAGCCCCAGCATTTT
CASSPGTEYGNQPQHF
>-|13|TRBV5-6|TRBJ2-7|many
TGTGCCAGCAGCGACCAGAACAGATACGAGCAGTACTTC
CASSDQNRYEQYF
>-|13|TRBV12-3/TRBV12-4|TRBJ2-1|many
TGTGCCAGCAGCCCCCTCGGGCGGGATGAGCAGTTCTTC
CASSPLGRDEQFF
>-|13|TRBV7-2|TRBJ1-2|many
TGTGCCAGCAGCTTAGTCTGGGGGGATGGCTACACCTTC
CASSLVWGDGYTF
>-|15|TRBV7-6|TRBJ2-7|many
TGTGCCAGCAGCTTAGAGGGCAGCCCCAGCTACGAGCAGTACTTC
CASSLEGSPSYEQYF
>TRBD1|14|TRBV4-1|TRBJ2-7|many
TGCGCCAGCAGCCAACCCGGGACAGTCGGGGAGCAGTACTTC
CASSQPGTVGEQYF
>-|12|TRBV20-1|TRBJ2-7|many
TGCAGTGCTAGAGTTCCCCCTTACGAGCAGTACTTC
CSARVPPYEQYF
>-|12|TRBV6-2/TRBV6-3|TRBJ2-7|many
TGTGCCAGCCGTGTCGACGACTACGAGCAGTACTTC
CASRVDDYEQYF
>-|14|TRBV6-6|TRBJ2-7|-
TGTGCCAGCAGTTCCCAGGACACAACCTACGAGCAGTACTTC
CASSSQDTTYEQYF
>TRBD2|15|TRBV2|TRBJ2-2|many
TGTGCCAGCAGTGAAGCGGGGGGGTACACCGGGGAGCTGTTTTTT
CASSEAGGYTGELFF
>TRBD2|13|TRBV29-1|TRBJ2-2|many
TGCAGCGTTGACGCCGGGGGGACCGGGGAGCTGTTTTTT
CSVDAGGTGELFF
>-|15|TRBV4-3|TRBJ1-1|many
TGCGCCAGCAGCGGACGGACAGCTATGAACACTGAAGCTTTCTTT
CASSGRTAMNTEAFF
>-|16|TRBV12-3/TRBV12-4|TRBJ2-2|once
TGTGCCAGCAGTTTAAGTGCCCTCGCGAACACCAGGGAGCTGTTTTTT
CASSLSALANTRELFF
>-|15|TRBV2|TRBJ1-4|many
TGTGCCAGCAGGAACGACATGTATGCCGATGAAAAACTGTTTTTT
CASRNDMYADEKLFF
>-|16|TRBV6-5|TRBJ1-6|-
TGTGCCAGCAGTTACTCGGCCAGCTCCTATAATTCACCCCTCCACTTT
CASSYSASSYNSPLHF
>-|15|TRBV28|TRBJ1-5|-
TGTGCCAGCAGTTTTGAGGACATCGAAAATCAGCCCCAGCATTTT
CASSFEDIENQPQHF
>-|14|TRBV5-5|TRBJ2-5|few
TGTGCCAGCAGCTGGCCCCGGGAGAGAGAGACCCAGTACTTC
CASSWPRERETQYF
>-|14|TRBV11-3|TRBJ2-7|-
TGTGCCAGCAGCTTAGGAGGGACCTCCTACGAGGAGTACTTC
CASSLGGTSYEEYF
>-|14|TRBV6-1|TRBJ2-7|-
TGTGCCAGCAGTGATGAGGTTTTAATATACGAGCAGTACTTC
CASSDEVLIYEQYF
>-|15|TRBV28|TRBJ2-7|-
TGTGCCAGCAGTTTAAACCGGGGACTGGCCTACGAGCAGTACTTC
CASSLNRGLAYEQYF
>-|15|TRBV7-6|TRBJ1-6|many
TGTGCCAGCAGCTCAGAAACAGGGAGGGATTCACCCCTCCACTTT
CASSSETGRDSPLHF
>TRBD1|15|TRBV9|TRBJ1-2|-
TGTGCCAGCAGCGGCGGACAGGACCGCCCTTATGGCTACACCTTC
CASSGGQDRPYGYTF
>-|15|TRBV4-1|TRBJ1-5|-
TGCGCCAGCAGCCGGACGGACGGACTCAATCAGCCCCAGCATTTT
CASSRTDGLNQPQHF